This entry lists 9 T cell receptor beta chains sequenced from one sample in a study of Tregs in tolerant kidney transplant recipients. Assay: immunoSEQ multiplex PCR; the TCRdb copy retains only in-frame clones and omits some. This repertoire shows roughly 46,000 clones, roughly 89% found once; its top ten account for about 0.7%. The sample comprised Tregs from blood. The receptors were gathered from a human donor in good health.

This clone was found once. The chain links TRBV27 to TRBJ1-5, with TRBD1 matching 7 bases. The CDR3 loop spans 14 amino acids. Germline-derived CDR1 and CDR2 are MNHEY and SMNVEV (reference sequence). V lost 2 bases and J lost 6; bases outside the gene matches: 4. The CDR3 DNA reads TGTGCCAGCAGTTTACGGCCAGGGGGTCAGCCCCAGCATTTT. Translating it yields CASSLRPGGQPQHF.

V gene TRBV10-3 combines with J gene TRBJ2-3; 12 bases match TRBD2. The germline V gene encodes CDR1 ENHRY and CDR2 SYGVKD. This CDR3 is built from 15 residues. V dropped 6 bases and J dropped 4; count of bases not matched to a gene: 5. In DNA, the CDR3 is TGTGCCATCAGCAAACTAGCGGGGGGCCCAGATACGCAGTATTTT. It is translated as CAISKLAGGPDTQYF.

V gene TRBV5-1 combines with J gene TRBJ2-5, with 9 bases identical to TRBD1. The last part of the DNA fits TRBJ2-7 better; the J call may be wrong. This CDR3 spans 14 amino acids. Germline V CDR1 and CDR2: SGHRS, YFSETQ. CDR3 sequence reads: CASSFRDRAGEQYF. The CDR3 DNA follows: TGCGCCAGCAGCTTCCGGGACAGGGCAGGCGAGCAGTACTTC.

The V and J genes are TRBV6-5 and TRBJ1-1; 8 nucleotides agree with TRBD1. The CDR3 sequence is 15 residues long. With V trimmed by 2 bases and J by 4 bases, 6 bases remained unmatched. Germline CDR1 is MNHEY and CDR2 is SVGAGI. CDR3 sequence: CASSYTGQGPTEAFF. In DNA form, the CDR3 reads TGTGCCAGCAGTTACACTGGACAGGGCCCCACTGAAGCTTTCTTT.

CDR3 sequence (DNA): TGCAGTGCTGCTCAGGGGCGGAAAGCTTTCTTT. It specifies CSAAQGRKAFF. The chain employs TRBV20-1 and TRBJ1-1, with D tentatively TRBD1 (6 bases). The CDR3 sequence is 11 residues long. V was trimmed by 5 bases and J by 9 bases, leaving 13 bases between them. CDR1 and CDR2 from the germline V gene are DFQATT and SNEGSKA (reference sequence).

The V and J genes are TRBV11-3 and TRBJ1-3; D remains unclear. V was clipped by 1 base and J by 4 bases, with 5 bases between them. CDR1 is SGHNT and CDR2 is YENEEA in the germline V gene. This CDR3 comprises 13 residues. The CDR3 region is CASSLGVGNTIYF. The CDR3, as DNA: TGTGCCAGCAGCTTAGGGGTCGGAAACACCATATATTTT. The full variable domain, rest sourced from reference TRBV11-3 and TRBJ1-3, is EAGVVQSPRYKIIEKKQPVAFWCNPISGHNTLYWYLQNLGQGPELLIRYENEEAVDDSQLPKDRFSAERLKGVDSTLKIQPAELGDSAVYLCASSLGVGNTIYFGEGSWLTVV.

This clone was detected once. CDR3 nucleotides: TGTGCCAGCAGCTTAGAGGGGACGCAGTATTTT. Residues: CASSLEGTQYF. This sequence joins TRBV7-3 and TRBJ2-3; either TRBD1 or TRBD2 may supply D (5 bases each). The germline gives CDR1 SGHTA, CDR2 FQGTGA. Trimming removed 2 bases at V and 9 bases at J, with 6 bases between. The CDR3 runs 11 residues.

The DNA of the CDR3 is TGTGCCAGTAGTATAGCCTCCCTAAGGGCCGATACGCAGTATTTT. Residues: CASSIASLRADTQYF. The V call is TRBV19, the J call TRBJ2-3; D unresolved. Germline V gene lookup returns CDR1 LNHDA and CDR2 SQIVND (reference sequence). There are 15 residues in the CDR3. V lost 1 base and J lost 6, with 14 bases in between.

The chain is built from TRBV27 and TRBJ1-1, with TRBD1 matching over 10 bases. J gave up 8 bases and V 8 bases, and 11 bases lay outside the gene matches. Germline values: CDR1 MNHEY, CDR2 SMNVEV (reference sequence). The CDR3 has 14 amino acids. DNA for the CDR3: TGTGCCAGCGCCGACAGGGGGCGCCGGGTAGAAGCTTTCTTT. Residues: CASADRGRRVEAFF.